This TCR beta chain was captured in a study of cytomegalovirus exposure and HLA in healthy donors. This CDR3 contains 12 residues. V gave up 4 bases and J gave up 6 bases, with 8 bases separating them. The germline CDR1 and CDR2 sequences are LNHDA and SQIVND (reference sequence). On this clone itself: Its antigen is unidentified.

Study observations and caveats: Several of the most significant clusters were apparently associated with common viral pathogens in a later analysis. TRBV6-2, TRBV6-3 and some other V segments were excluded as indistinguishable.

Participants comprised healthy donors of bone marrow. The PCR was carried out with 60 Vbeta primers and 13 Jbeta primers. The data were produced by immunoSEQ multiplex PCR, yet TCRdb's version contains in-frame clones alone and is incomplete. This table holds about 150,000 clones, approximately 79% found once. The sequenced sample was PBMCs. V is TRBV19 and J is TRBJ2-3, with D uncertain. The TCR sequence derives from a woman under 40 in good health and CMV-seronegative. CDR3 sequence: CASSTPSDTQYF. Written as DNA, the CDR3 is TGTGCCAGTAGTACTCCCTCGGATACGCAGTATTTT. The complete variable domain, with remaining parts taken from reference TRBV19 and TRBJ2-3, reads DGGITQSPKYLFRKEGQNVTLSCEQNLNHDAMYWYRQDPGQGLRLIYYSQIVNDFQKGDIAEGYSVSREKKESFPLTVTSAQKNPTAFYLCASSTPSDTQYFGPGTRLTVL.